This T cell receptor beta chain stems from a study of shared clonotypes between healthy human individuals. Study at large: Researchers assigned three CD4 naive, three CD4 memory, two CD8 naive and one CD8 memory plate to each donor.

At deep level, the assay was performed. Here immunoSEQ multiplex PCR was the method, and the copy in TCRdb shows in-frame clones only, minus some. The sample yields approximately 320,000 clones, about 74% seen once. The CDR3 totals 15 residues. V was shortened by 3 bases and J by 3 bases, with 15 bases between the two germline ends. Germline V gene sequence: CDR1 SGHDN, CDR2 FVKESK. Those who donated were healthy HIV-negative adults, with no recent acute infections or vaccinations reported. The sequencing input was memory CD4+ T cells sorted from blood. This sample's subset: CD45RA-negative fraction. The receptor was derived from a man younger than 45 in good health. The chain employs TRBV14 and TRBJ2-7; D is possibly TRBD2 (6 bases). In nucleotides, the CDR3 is TGTGCCAGCAGCCAGGGTTTAGCGGCAATCTACGAGCAGTACTTC. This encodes CASSQGLAAIYEQYF.